This is a list of T cell receptor beta chains from one sample in a study of blood T cell repertoires in COVID-19. Assay used: immunoSEQ multiplex PCR; TCRdb lists only in-frame clones, some missing. Of 70,000 to 95,000 clones listed, about 81% are singletons. The sample was peripheral blood. The receptors come from a human donor in a cohort sampled during active COVID-19. Both conserved end residues are part of each CDR3. A D gene is named only where the DNA matches it firmly. Size tells how often a clone was seen (once, few, many) or the class of an expanded clone, and some rows leave it out.

d_call,j_call,v_call,clone_size,cdr3_nt,cdr3_aa
.,TRBJ1-1,TRBV7-8,once,TGTGCCAGCAGCCCTCAATGGGGGGGGGAAGCTTTCTTT,CASSPQWGGEAFF
.,TRBJ2-3,TRBV5-1,few,TGCGCCAGCAGCTTCCGACAGGAAGGAAATACGCAGTATTTT,CASSFRQEGNTQYF
TRBD1,TRBJ2-1,TRBV10-1,.,TGCGCCAGCAGTGAGCTCAGGGGGAGCTCCTACAATGAGCAGTTCTTC,CASSELRGSSYNEQFF
TRBD1,TRBJ2-7,TRBV6-2/TRBV6-3,few,TGTGCCAGCAGTTACAGACAGGGAGCCTACGAGCAGTACTTC,CASSYRQGAYEQYF
TRBD1,TRBJ2-6,TRBV7-2,.,TGTGCCAGCAGCGGGACCCGGGACAGGGGGGCTGGGGCCAACGTCCTGACTTTC,CASSGTRDRGAGANVLTF
.,TRBJ2-6,TRBV4-1,.,TGCGCCAGCAGCCAAGATAGCCGGGCTGGGGCCAACGTCCTGACTTTC,CASSQDSRAGANVLTF
.,TRBJ1-1,TRBV30,.,TGTGCCTGGAGTCGGGAGGGCACTGAAGCTTTCTTT,CAWSREGTEAFF
TRBD1,TRBJ1-3,TRBV7-9,.,TGTGCCAGCAGCCTCAGGGGGGCTGGAAACACCATATATTTT,CASSLRGAGNTIYF
TRBD1,TRBJ2-3,TRBV5-1,few,TGCGCCTCCGGGACAGGGCAACCCACAGATACGCAGTATTTT,CASGTGQPTDTQYF
.,TRBJ1-5,TRBV29-1,.,TGCAGCGTTGAAACGGGGGATAGCAATCAGCCCCAGCATTTT,CSVETGDSNQPQHF
.,TRBJ2-1,TRBV5-1,.,TGCGCCAGCAGCCCGGTGACAGGAGGATCCTACAATGAGCAGTTCTTC,CASSPVTGGSYNEQFF
.,TRBJ1-5,TRBV12-5,.,TGTGCTAGTGGTTTGGTTCCAGGGGCTCAGCCCCAGCATTTT,CASGLVPGAQPQHF
.,TRBJ1-4,TRBV6-6,.,TGTGCCAGCAGTTACTCCGACAGGAAGGGGGAAAAACTGTTTTTT,CASSYSDRKGEKLFF
.,TRBJ1-2,TRBV6-6,once,TGTGCCAGCAGTTACAGGGTTCACAGGACTAACTATGGCTACACCTTC,CASSYRVHRTNYGYTF
.,TRBJ2-7,TRBV5-4,.,TGTGCCAGCAGCCCACAGGGACACGAGCAGTACTTC,CASSPQGHEQYF
.,TRBJ1-4,TRBV9,.,TGTGCCAGCAGCGTCGGAGGCAGAGATTGGGAAAAACTGTTTTTT,CASSVGGRDWEKLFF
.,TRBJ1-3,TRBV14,.,TGTGCCAGCAGCCAGTGGGCAGGGATTGCCTCTGGAAACACCATATATTTT,CASSQWAGIASGNTIYF
.,TRBJ2-3,TRBV7-2,.,TGTGCCAGCAGCCCAGGACTGATCACAGATACGCAGTATTTT,CASSPGLITDTQYF
.,TRBJ1-6,TRBV7-9,.,TGTGCCAGCAGCTTAACTTCGCTTTCCTATAATTCACCCCTCCACTTT,CASSLTSLSYNSPLHF
.,TRBJ1-3,TRBV24-1,.,TGTGCCACCAGTGGCGGGCCGTACTCTGGAAACACCATATATTTT,CATSGGPYSGNTIYF
TRBD1,TRBJ1-4,TRBV5-4,few,TGTGCCAGCAGCTCCGGGACAGGGATTGAAAAACTGTTTTTT,CASSSGTGIEKLFF
TRBD2,TRBJ2-1,TRBV5-4,.,TGTGCCAGCAGCCACCGGGGGGGCCTGAGGAATGAGCAGTTCTTC,CASSHRGGLRNEQFF
TRBD1,TRBJ1-1,TRBV5-1,.,TGCGCCAGCATGAGGACAGGGGATAACACTGAAGCTTTCTTT,CASMRTGDNTEAFF
TRBD1,TRBJ1-2,TRBV3-1/TRBV3-2,.,TGTGCCAGCAGCCACAGGGGGAGAGGCTACACCTTC,CASSHRGRGYTF
.,TRBJ2-5,TRBV5-6,.,TGTGCCAGCAGCTTGGTACAAACGCAAGAGACCCAGTACTTC,CASSLVQTQETQYF
.,TRBJ1-1,TRBV5-1,.,TGCGCCAGCAGCTTGACGGGCCAGGGGACCACTGAAGCTTTCTTT,CASSLTGQGTTEAFF
.,TRBJ2-2,TRBV18,.,TGTGCCAGCTCACCGACCCAGGGACTCACCGGGGAGCTGTTTTTT,CASSPTQGLTGELFF
TRBD1,TRBJ1-6,TRBV13,once,TGTGCCAGCAGCAGTTTCGGGACAGGTGTGGAACTCCTCCACTTT,CASSSFGTGVELLHF
TRBD1,TRBJ1-3,TRBV10-3,.,TGTGCCGCCCGAGGGACAGCTGGAAACACCATATATTTT,CAARGTAGNTIYF
.,TRBJ1-1,TRBV7-2,.,TGTGCCAGCAGCTTAGACGGGGGATCCGGGACTGAAGCTTTCTTT,CASSLDGGSGTEAFF
TRBD1,TRBJ1-6,TRBV5-4,few,TGTGCCAGCAGCGCGACAGGGCAGACGGGAAATTCACCCCTCCACTTT,CASSATGQTGNSPLHF
TRBD2,TRBJ2-1,TRBV7-2,medium-sized,TGTGCCAGCAGCTTAATCGGGACTAAAAACAATGAGCAGTTCTTC,CASSLIGTKNNEQFF
TRBD1,TRBJ2-5,TRBV2,.,TGTGCCAGCAGTGAGGGAACCAGGGGGAGTGGAGAGACCCAGTACTTC,CASSEGTRGSGETQYF
TRBD1,TRBJ1-4,TRBV25-1,few,TGTGCCAGCAGTGGAGGGACAGGGAGGGCTGAAAAACTGTTTTTT,CASSGGTGRAEKLFF
.,TRBJ2-7,TRBV7-3,.,TGTGCCAGCAGCTTACTCGGTACAGGGACATACGAGCAGTACTTC,CASSLLGTGTYEQYF
TRBD2,TRBJ2-1,TRBV4-1,.,TGCGCCAGCAGCCATTTCTCCACTAGCGTCGATGAGCAGTTCTTC,CASSHFSTSVDEQFF
.,TRBJ1-2,TRBV18,.,TGTGCCAGCTCACCAGTGACCCTGAGGGACTATGGCTACACCTTC,CASSPVTLRDYGYTF
TRBD2,TRBJ2-1,TRBV7-3,.,TGTGCCAGCAGTCGGGTAGCGGGGCTGACCTACAATGAGCAGTTCTTC,CASSRVAGLTYNEQFF
TRBD1,TRBJ1-6,TRBV18,once,TGTGCCAGCTCACCACCGGGACAGGGCTCACCCCTCCACTTT,CASSPPGQGSPLHF
.,TRBJ1-5,TRBV5-1,.,TGCGCCAGCAGCTTGGTGGGGGCTCAGCCCCAGCATTTT,CASSLVGAQPQHF
.,TRBJ2-2,TRBV18,.,TGTGCCAGCTCACTGAAAGGGAGATACACCGGGGAGCTGTTTTTT,CASSLKGRYTGELFF
TRBD1,TRBJ1-4,TRBV7-2,.,TGTGCCAGCAGCACACGACAGGGGGCAGGTGAAAAACTGTTTTTT,CASSTRQGAGEKLFF
TRBD2,TRBJ2-1,TRBV6-2/TRBV6-3,.,TGTGCCAGCAGTTACTCGGGGAGCGGGGGAATTTACAATGAGCAGTTCTTC,CASSYSGSGGIYNEQFF
TRBD1,TRBJ1-1,TRBV18,.,TGTGCCAGCTCACCCCAACCCCCAGGGGGGAACACTGAAGCTTTCTTT,CASSPQPPGGNTEAFF
.,TRBJ1-6,TRBV5-6,.,TGTGCCAGCAGCTTGCGTTACGGGGGGGGCACCAATTCACCCCTCCACTTT,CASSLRYGGGTNSPLHF
.,TRBJ1-1,TRBV18,.,TGTGCCAGCTCACCAGGTAGCGCTGAAGCTTTCTTT,CASSPGSAEAFF
.,TRBJ1-1,TRBV3-1/TRBV3-2,once,TGTGCCAGCAGCCGGACGGGAGCTGAAGCTTTCTTT,CASSRTGAEAFF
TRBD1,TRBJ2-3,TRBV11-2,few,TGTGCCAGCAGCTTGGGACAGGGGGCCGTCACAGATACGCAGTATTTT,CASSLGQGAVTDTQYF
TRBD2,TRBJ2-5,TRBV9,.,TGTGCCAGCAGCCCTCGGACTAGCCCCGAGACCCAGTACTTC,CASSPRTSPETQYF
.,TRBJ2-2,TRBV15,.,TGTGCCACCAGCAGAGATCGGAGAGACACCGGGGAGCTGTTTTTT,CATSRDRRDTGELFF
TRBD2,TRBJ2-5,TRBV27,once,TGTGCCAGCAGTTACCTAGCGGGGGGGCGTGAGACCCAGTACTTC,CASSYLAGGRETQYF
.,TRBJ1-2,TRBV20-1,once,TGCAGTGCTAGGGACATCTATGGCTACACCTTC,CSARDIYGYTF
TRBD1,TRBJ1-5,TRBV19,few,TGTGCCAGTAGGAGGGATGGGACAGGGAATCAGCCCCAGCATTTT,CASRRDGTGNQPQHF
.,TRBJ1-1,TRBV11-2,.,TGTGCCAGCAGTTTTAACGGGGTTGGGAACACTGAAGCTTTCTTT,CASSFNGVGNTEAFF